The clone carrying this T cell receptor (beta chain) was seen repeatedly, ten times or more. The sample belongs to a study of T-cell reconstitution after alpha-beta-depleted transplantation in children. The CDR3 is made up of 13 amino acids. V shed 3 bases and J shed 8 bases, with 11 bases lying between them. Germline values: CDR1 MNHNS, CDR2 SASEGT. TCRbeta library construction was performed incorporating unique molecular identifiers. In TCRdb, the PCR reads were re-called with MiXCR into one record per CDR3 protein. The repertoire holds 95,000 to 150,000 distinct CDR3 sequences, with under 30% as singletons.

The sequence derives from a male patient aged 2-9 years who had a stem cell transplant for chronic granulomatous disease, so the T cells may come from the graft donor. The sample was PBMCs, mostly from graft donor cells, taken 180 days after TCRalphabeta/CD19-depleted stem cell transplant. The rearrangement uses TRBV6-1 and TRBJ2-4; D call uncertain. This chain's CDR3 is CASSDGVRDIQYF. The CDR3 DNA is TGTGCCAGCAGTGATGGGGTGAGAGACATTCAGTACTTC.